The 31 T cell receptor beta chains listed next were all sequenced from one sample in a study of cytomegalovirus exposure and HLA in healthy donors. It was with 60 Vbeta and 13 Jbeta primers that the PCR ran. The protocol was immunoSEQ multiplex PCR, while the TCRdb copy is restricted to in-frame clones and leaves out a portion. The table has approximately 180,000 clones, approximately 72% seen once. What was sequenced was PBMCs. These receptor sequences come from a human donor in good health.

The chain uses TRBV28 and TRBJ1-2; the D gene is possibly TRBD1 (5 bases). CDR3 length equals 16 residues. The V end lost 5 bases, the J end lost 2 bases, and 18 bases lay between the germline ends. Germline loops: CDR1 MDHEN, CDR2 SYDVKM. CDR3 nucleotides: TGTGCCAGCAGTACATATAACCAGGGTGGGAACTATGGCTACACCTTC. Its protein product is CASSTYNQGGNYGYTF.

The V call is TRBV2, the J call TRBJ1-3, with D unresolved. Trimming cost V 6 bases and J 0 bases, with 3 bases left between them. The CDR3 contains 12 residues. Germline V gene lookup returns CDR1 SNHLY and CDR2 FYNNEI. The CDR3 reads CASRYSGNTIYF. Here the CDR3 DNA reads TGTGCCAGCAGATACTCTGGAAACACCATATATTTT. Together with reference TRBV2 and TRBJ1-3, the CDR3 gives the full variable domain: EPEVTQTPSHQVTQMGQEVILRCVPISNHLYFYWYRQILGQKVEFLVSFYNNEISEKSEIFDDQFSVERPDGSNFTLKIRSTKLEDSAMYFCASRYSGNTIYFGEGSWLTVV.

This clone was observed a single time. The CDR3 DNA sequence: TGTGCCAGCAGCTTGTCGGCAGGGAACAATCAGCCCCAGCATTTT. Translated, it gives CASSLSAGNNQPQHF. The chain employs TRBV11-2 and TRBJ1-5, with D perhaps TRBD1 (5 bases). CDR3 length equals 15 residues. Deletions cut 3 bases from V and 3 bases from J, with 12 bases between. Germline CDR1 reads SGHAT; CDR2 reads FQNNGV.

The V gene is TRBV5-1, the J gene TRBJ1-5; no definite D call. This CDR3 contains 15 residues. With 1 base removed from V and 1 base from J, the gap between germline ends came to 9 bases. CDR1 SGHRS and CDR2 YFSETQ come from the germline V gene. The CDR3 nucleotides are TGCGCCAGCAGCTTGTTTGGGGAGAGCAATCAGCCCCAGCATTTT. Translation gives CASSLFGESNQPQHF.

V is TRBV6-1 and J is TRBJ2-7; weak D call: TRBD1 (8 bases). This CDR3 has 15 amino acids. From germline, CDR1 is MNHNS and CDR2 SASEGT. Trimming left V 4 bases short and J 4 bases short, with 17 bases between. CDR3 in amino acids: CASSAGQGGVYEQYF. Here the CDR3 DNA reads TGTGCCAGCAGTGCCGGACAGGGAGGGGTTTACGAGCAGTACTTC.

V is TRBV27 and J is TRBJ2-1; TRBD1 agrees at 7 bases. Germline V gene data show CDR1 as MNHEY and CDR2 as SMNVEV (reference sequence). The length of the CDR3 is 16 residues. With V trimmed by 6 bases and J by 0 bases, 8 bases remained unmatched. The CDR3 DNA sequence: TGTGCCAGCAGACCAACCGGGACAGACTCCTACAATGAGCAGTTCTTC. It codes for CASRPTGTDSYNEQFF.

This chain links TRBV2 with TRBJ1-3; 9 positions agree with TRBD1. Per germline, CDR1 SNHLY and CDR2 FYNNEI. This CDR3 has 15 residues. Losses at the gene ends were 2 bases for V and 2 bases for J; bases not matched to a gene: 1. As DNA, the CDR3 is TGTGCCAGCAGTGAACGACAGGGGGCTGGAAACACCATATATTTT. Encoded protein: CASSERQGAGNTIYF.

The chain employs TRBV6-5 and TRBJ2-7; D possibly corresponds to TRBD2 (7 bases). The CDR3 sequence is 13 residues long. Germline V gene sequence: CDR1 MNHEY, CDR2 SVGAGI. The germline V and J ends were trimmed by 5 bases and 5 bases, with 13 bases remaining between them. The CDR3 bases are TGTGCCAGCAGTGAATGGGGGGGCAACGAGCAGTACTTC. Its protein is CASSEWGGNEQYF.

The chain employs TRBV28 and TRBJ2-7; 7 nucleotides agree with TRBD1. Germline CDR1 and CDR2: MDHEN and SYDVKM. CDR3 size: 15 residues. V dropped 5 bases and J dropped 1; count of bases not matched to a gene: 8. CDR3 DNA sequence: TGTGCCAGCAGTCCTCCCGGGACAGCTTCCTACGAGCAGTACTTC. Translation: CASSPPGTASYEQYF.

The chain recombines TRBV5-1 with TRBJ1-1, with 12 bases matching TRBD1. Germline V gene data show CDR1 as SGHRS and CDR2 as YFSETQ. The CDR3 is 14 residues long. With 3 bases clipped from V and 7 bases from J, the junction kept 4 bases outside the gene matches. CDR3 DNA: TGCGCCAGCAGCTCGGGGACAGGGGGCGGTGAAGCTTTCTTT. As protein: CASSSGTGGGEAFF.

The rearrangement uses TRBV7-9 and TRBJ1-1; D gene unclear. Germline V gives CDR1 SEHNR, CDR2 FQNEAQ (reference sequence). The CDR3 spans 14 residues. Trimming removed 5 bases from V and 4 bases from J, with 14 bases in between. Here the CDR3 reads CASSQTGAGTEAFF. The CDR3, as DNA: TGTGCCAGCAGCCAAACGGGAGCGGGCACTGAAGCTTTCTTT.

The rearrangement uses TRBV7-9 and TRBJ1-4; D call uncertain. Deletions cut 6 bases from V and 8 bases from J, with 13 bases between. This CDR3 has 13 residues. Germline CDR1 reads SEHNR; CDR2 reads FQNEAQ (reference sequence). The CDR3 sequence is CASRYSSLEKLFF. CDR3 DNA sequence: TGTGCCAGCAGGTACAGTTCGCTCGAAAAACTGTTTTTT.

The chain joins TRBV4-2 to TRBJ2-7; the match to TRBD1 covers 8 bases. This CDR3 comprises 16 residues. V was pared by 1 base and J by 5 bases, with 10 bases of the junction left unmatched. CDR1 LGHNA and CDR2 YNFKEQ come from the germline V gene. The CDR3 nucleotides are TGTGCCAGCAGCCAAGGGGGAGGCAGGGGGCGTCACGAGCAGTACTTC. It translates to CASSQGGGRGRHEQYF.

The chain carries TRBV27 and TRBJ2-5; maybe TRBD1 (6 bases). The closer fit of TRBJ2-7 to the DNA end suggests the J call may be wrong. Germline V CDR1 and CDR2: MNHEY, SMNVEV (reference sequence). The CDR3 is 14 residues long. Here the CDR3 reads CASSLLGRGYEQYF. The CDR3, as DNA: TGTGCCAGCAGTTTATTGGGCAGGGGCTACGAGCAGTACTTC.

This chain uses TRBV7-6 with TRBJ1-1; a weak D match, TRBD1 (5 bases). The CDR3 covers 16 residues. Germline V gives CDR1 SGHVS, CDR2 FNYEAQ. Deletions cut 4 bases from V and 6 bases from J, with 21 bases between. The DNA for the CDR3 is TGTGCCAGCAGCTATCGGAGCCCAGGGATGTTCCCTGAAGCTTTCTTT. Translating gives CASSYRSPGMFPEAFF.

The chain couples TRBV19 to TRBJ1-5; 9 bases align to TRBD1. The CDR3 consists of 15 residues. CDR1 is LNHDA, CDR2 SQIVND, per germline (reference sequence). V dropped 2 bases and J dropped 7; count of bases not matched to a gene: 6. CDR3 amino acids: CASSISGQGFQPQHF. CDR3 nucleotide sequence: TGTGCCAGTAGTATATCGGGACAGGGTTTCCAGCCCCAGCATTTT. Filled out from reference TRBV19 and TRBJ1-5, the complete variable domain reads DGGITQSPKYLFRKEGQNVTLSCEQNLNHDAMYWYRQDPGQGLRLIYYSQIVNDFQKGDIAEGYSVSREKKESFPLTVTSAQKNPTAFYLCASSISGQGFQPQHFGDGTRLSIL.

The rearrangement uses TRBV13 and TRBJ1-3, with 9 bases matching TRBD1. The CDR3 totals 16 residues. Germline V gives CDR1 PRHDT, CDR2 FYEKMQ (reference sequence). V shed 4 bases and J 0 bases; nucleotides not matched to a gene: 4. CDR3 DNA sequence: TGTGCCAGCAGCTATCCGACAGGGGGCTCTGGAAACACCATATATTTT. This sequence encodes CASSYPTGGSGNTIYF.

The chain has TRBV6-1 and TRBJ1-3, with D perhaps matching TRBD1 (6 bases). Germline V gives CDR1 MNHNS, CDR2 SASEGT. The CDR3 covers 16 residues. The V end was cut by 4 bases, the J end by 3 bases, with 16 bases between. CDR3 bases: TGTGCCAGCAGTGGGACAGTTTGGATCCGTGGAAACACCATATATTTT. Translation: CASSGTVWIRGNTIYF.

Here the CDR3 reads CASSLGQEFYGYTF. The CDR3 DNA reads TGCGCCAGCAGCTTGGGACAGGAGTTCTATGGCTACACCTTC. The V call is TRBV5-1, the J call TRBJ1-2, with D possibly being TRBD1 (6 bases). V lost 0 bases and J lost 4, with 10 bases in between. Germline CDR1 SGHRS, CDR2 YFSETQ. This CDR3 comprises 14 residues.

This clone has only one observation. The chain couples TRBV11-3 to TRBJ2-5; tentatively, D is TRBD1 (6 bases). There are 12 residues in the CDR3. In germline, CDR1 is SGHNT, CDR2 YENEEA. The ends were cut back, 4 bases at V and 7 bases at J, with 10 bases in the middle. The CDR3 protein is CASSSQQGTQYF. CDR3 nucleotide sequence: TGTGCCAGCAGCTCCCAACAGGGGACCCAGTACTTC.

The genes are TRBV9 and TRBJ2-3; D possibly corresponds to TRBD2 (6 bases). CDR3 length: 15 residues. Germline CDR1 and CDR2: SGDLS and YYNGEE. Between the trimmed V and J ends, which lost 2 bases and 0 bases, there was a span of 10 bases. DNA of the CDR3: TGTGCCAGCAGCGTTAGCGGTACTAGCACAGATACGCAGTATTTT. Translating it yields CASSVSGTSTDTQYF.

The chain recombines TRBV5-1 with TRBJ2-5, with a weak D call TRBD1 (6 bases). Germline loops: CDR1 SGHRS, CDR2 YFSETQ. The CDR3 runs to 15 residues. The germline V and J ends were trimmed by 0 bases and 0 bases, with 9 bases remaining between them. CDR3 sequence reads: CASSLARGHQETQYF. DNA of the CDR3: TGCGCCAGCAGCTTGGCCAGGGGACACCAAGAGACCCAGTACTTC.

The J gene is TRBJ1-1, the V gene TRBV7-9; TRBD1 matches at 8 bases. The CDR3 contains 14 residues. CDR1 and CDR2 (germline): SEHNR, FQNEAQ (reference sequence). The J segment lost 4 bases and the V segment lost 3 bases, leaving 4 bases of the junction unmatched. CDR3 coding DNA: TGTGCCAGCAGCTTGCAGGGGGCTAGCACTGAAGCTTTCTTT. Its protein is CASSLQGASTEAFF.

The rearrangement joins TRBV5-6 to TRBJ2-7; 11 bases match TRBD2. V lost 4 bases to trimming and J lost 2 bases; unmatched junction nucleotides: 11. This CDR3 comprises 17 residues. The germline gives CDR1 SGHDT, CDR2 YYEEEE. CDR3 in amino acids: CASSPALVAGGTYEQYF. The CDR3 bases are TGTGCCAGCAGCCCAGCCTTAGTAGCGGGGGGGACCTACGAGCAGTACTTC.

The chain couples TRBV18 to TRBJ1-2; TRBD1 matches at 10 bases. J was trimmed by 4 bases and V by 3 bases; bases with no gene match: 5. The germline gives CDR1 KGHSH, CDR2 LQKENI. The CDR3 length is 15 residues. In DNA form, the CDR3 reads TGTGCCAGCTCACCTCAGGGACAGGGGACCTATGGCTACACCTTC. Translation gives CASSPQGQGTYGYTF.

The chain uses TRBV9 and TRBJ1-1; D call uncertain. Trimming took 4 bases from V and 6 from J, leaving 16 bases between them. This CDR3 is 14 amino acids long. Per germline, CDR1 SGDLS and CDR2 YYNGEE. The DNA of the CDR3 is TGTGCCAGCAGCTATACAATGGAGGGAGCTGAAGCTTTCTTT. This translates into CASSYTMEGAEAFF.

The chain combines TRBV9 with TRBJ1-1; TRBD1 is a possible D gene (5 bases). CDR1 is SGDLS and CDR2 is YYNGEE in the germline V gene. There are 16 residues in the CDR3. V was shortened by 0 bases and J by 1 base, with 13 bases between the two germline ends. In nucleotides, the CDR3 is TGTGCCAGCAGCGTAGCCGGACTGGGGGGGAACACTGAAGCTTTCTTT. This gives the protein CASSVAGLGGNTEAFF.

The chain is built from TRBV7-2 and TRBJ1-1; D uncertain. Germline V gene lookup returns CDR1 SGHTA and CDR2 FQGNSA. Deletions cut 1 base from V and 7 bases from J, with 10 bases between. This CDR3 has 13 amino acids. CDR3 coding DNA: TGTGCCAGCAGCTTAGTGGGCAGGCGTGAAGCTTTCTTT. This encodes CASSLVGRREAFF.

The rearrangement uses TRBV5-1 and TRBJ2-5; TRBD1 might be the D (6 bases). The ends were cut back, 7 bases at V and 2 bases at J, with 18 bases in the middle. This CDR3 has 15 residues. The germline V gene encodes CDR1 SGHRS and CDR2 YFSETQ. The CDR3 nucleotides read TGCGCCAGCGGTTCGGGACAAACCGGACAAGAGACCCAGTACTTC. Translation: CASGSGQTGQETQYF.

The rearrangement joins TRBV30 to TRBJ2-5; 9 positions agree with TRBD2. With V trimmed by 3 bases and J by 5 bases, 16 bases remained unmatched. The CDR3 is made up of 17 amino acids. CDR1 GTSNPN and CDR2 SVGIG come from the germline V gene (reference sequence). The CDR3 here is CAWSPGGRGGARETQYF. The CDR3 DNA reads as TGTGCCTGGAGCCCCGGGGGGCGCGGGGGGGCAAGGGAGACCCAGTACTTC.

The chain is built from TRBV19 and TRBJ1-2; TRBD1 matches at 10 bases. The CDR3 loop spans 17 amino acids. V shed 2 bases, J shed 6 bases, and the junction held 12 bases outside the gene matches. Germline CDR1 reads LNHDA; CDR2 reads SQIVND (reference sequence). The CDR3 protein is CASSIHGQGGLADGYTF. For the CDR3, the DNA is TGTGCCAGTAGTATACATGGACAGGGGGGATTAGCGGATGGCTACACCTTC. Full variable domain (missing parts from reference TRBV19 and TRBJ1-2): DGGITQSPKYLFRKEGQNVTLSCEQNLNHDAMYWYRQDPGQGLRLIYYSQIVNDFQKGDIAEGYSVSREKKESFPLTVTSAQKNPTAFYLCASSIHGQGGLADGYTFGSGTRLTVV.